Each of the 10 T cell receptor beta chains below was sequenced from the same sample in a study of monozygotic twins with inflammatory bowel disease. Using the 5' RACE reads, TCRdb records one entry per CDR3 protein without DNA. The sample's table shows 200,000 to 250,000 distinct CDR3 sequences. The specimen sequenced was blood. Receptors originate from a human donor with ulcerative colitis or Crohn's disease, or a healthy co-twin of an affected twin (not recorded which).

The chain carries TRBV19 and TRBJ1-5; TCRdb's D call, TRBD1, is unchecked because there is no DNA. CDR1 LNHDA and CDR2 SQIVND come from the germline V gene (reference sequence). CDR3 length: 13 amino acids. The CDR3 sequence: CASRPRDNQPQHF.

This chain connects TRBV6-6 to TRBJ1-1; checking the TCRdb D call of TRBD1 is not possible without DNA. CDR3 length: 13 amino acids. Per germline, CDR1 MNHNY and CDR2 SVGAGI (reference sequence). The CDR3 reads CASSWGQNTEAFF.

The chain has TRBV19 and TRBJ1-4. This CDR3 contains 14 residues. Germline CDR1 is LNHDA and CDR2 is SQIVND (reference sequence). CDR3 protein: CASSGSDGNEKLFF.

This chain joins TRBV20-1 and TRBJ2-7. The germline V gene has CDR1 DFQATT and CDR2 SNEGSKA (reference sequence). This CDR3 has 12 residues. The CDR3 sequence is CSASRAAYEQYF.

The rearrangement links TRBV6-1 to TRBJ1-1; the TRBD1 assignment by TCRdb is unverifiable without DNA. CDR1 is MNHNS, CDR2 SASEGT, per germline. The CDR3 has 16 amino acids. The CDR3 loop is CASREVGHSSFTEAFF.

The chain employs TRBV5-1 and TRBJ1-1; with no DNA, the TCRdb D assignment of TRBD1 cannot be verified. Germline V gives CDR1 SGHRS, CDR2 YFSETQ. CDR3 size: 14 residues. This CDR3 is CASSVTGEDTEAFF.

The V call is TRBV18, the J call TRBJ2-2; TCRdb indicates TRBD1, and absent DNA this call remains unverified. The CDR3 contains 14 residues. Germline assignment: CDR1 KGHSH and CDR2 LQKENI. CDR3 sequence reads: CASSPAGSTGELFF. The whole variable domain, filled in from reference TRBV18 and TRBJ2-2, reads NAGVMQNPRHLVRRRGQEARLRCSPMKGHSHVYWYRQLPEEGLKFMVYLQKENIIDESGMPKERFSAEFPKEGPSILRIQQVVRGDSAAYFCASSPAGSTGELFFGEGSRLTVL.

This CDR3 is CASSPERLAGGWEQFF. The genes are TRBV5-1 and TRBJ2-1; TCRdb returns TRBD2, unconfirmable since there is no DNA. This CDR3 has 16 amino acids. Germline V lookup: CDR1 SGHRS, CDR2 YFSETQ.

The chain employs TRBV30 and TRBJ1-1; the TRBD1 assignment by TCRdb is unverifiable without DNA. Germline V lookup: CDR1 GTSNPN, CDR2 SVGIG (reference sequence). CDR3 size: 12 residues. CDR3 residues: CACGQLNTEAFF.

V is TRBV7-9 and J is TRBJ2-2; TCRdb proposes TRBD2, but this gene call is untestable without DNA. This CDR3 has 11 amino acids. Looked up from germline, CDR1 is SEHNR and CDR2 is FQNEAQ (reference sequence). The CDR3 here is CAEGNTGELFF.